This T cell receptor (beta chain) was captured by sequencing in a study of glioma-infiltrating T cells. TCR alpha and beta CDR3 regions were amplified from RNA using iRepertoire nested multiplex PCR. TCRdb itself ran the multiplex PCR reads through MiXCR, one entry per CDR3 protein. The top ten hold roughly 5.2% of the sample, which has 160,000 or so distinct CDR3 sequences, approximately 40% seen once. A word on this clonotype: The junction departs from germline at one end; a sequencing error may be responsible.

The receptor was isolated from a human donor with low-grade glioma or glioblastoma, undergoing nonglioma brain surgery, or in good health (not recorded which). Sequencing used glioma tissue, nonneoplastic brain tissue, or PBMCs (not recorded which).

For the CDR3, the DNA is TGTGCCAGCAGCCAAGTGGGGGGTTCCACTGAAGCTCTCTTT. Translating it yields CASSQVGGSTEALF. The V and J genes are TRBV6-5 and TRBJ1-1; TRBD1 is a possible D gene (5 bases). Per germline, CDR1 MNHEY and CDR2 SVGAGI. The CDR3 sequence is 14 residues long.